This T cell receptor beta chain was sequenced for a study of control samples from healthy donors and cancer patients. Data came from immunoSEQ multiplex PCR; TCRdb stores just in-frame clones and leaves some out. Of 90,000 to 150,000 clones detected, more than 70% appear once; the ten largest clones hold 40%. V was pared by 2 bases and J by 6 bases, with 10 bases between. The CDR3 is 13 residues long. The germline gives CDR1 SNHLY, CDR2 FYNNEI. The sample holds a few counts of this clone. The same CDR3 can be traced to other DNA sequences in this sample. This sequence originates from a man aged 45 to 65 in good health. The chain is built from TRBV2 and TRBJ1-2; D gene ambiguous. Sequenced sample: blood. CDR3 nucleotide sequence: TGTGCCAGCAGTGAATCGGGGTTCGATGGCTACACCTTC. As protein: CASSESGFDGYTF.